Each of the 25 T cell receptor beta chains below was sequenced from the same sample in a study of T-cell memory formation after mild COVID-19. TCRdb recomputed calls from the 5' RACE reads with MiXCR, one row per CDR3 protein. The sample yields around 220,000 distinct CDR3 sequences, about 15% seen once. The sequencing sample was made of PBMCs or a T cell subset sorted from them (not recorded which). These receptors came from a young man who had mild COVID-19 (a few samples of this study predate the infection). Cell type and time point are not known.

The chain uses TRBV3-1 and TRBJ2-1, with 9 bases identical to TRBD2. Germline loops: CDR1 LGHDT, CDR2 YNNKEL (reference sequence). Trimming removed 1 base from V and 3 bases from J; junction bases left unmatched: 4. The CDR3 sequence is 16 residues long. The DNA for the CDR3 is TGTGCCAGCAGCCAAGGGGGGACTAGCCACTACAATGAGCAGTTCTTC. This encodes CASSQGGTSHYNEQFF.

This clonotype came up a few times. This rearrangement joins TRBV9 to TRBJ2-5; TRBD2 agrees at 13 bases. The ends lost 3 bases at V and 2 bases at J; junction bases unmatched: 1. CDR1 and CDR2 (germline): SGDLS, YYNGEE. This CDR3 contains 15 residues. The CDR3 protein is CASSGTSGGQETQYF. CDR3 coding DNA: TGTGCCAGCAGCGGGACTAGCGGGGGACAAGAGACCCAGTACTTC.

In its sample, this clonotype was seen a few times. The chain joins TRBV5-1 to TRBJ2-3, with 10 bases that match TRBD2. The ends lost 3 bases at V and 7 bases at J; junction bases unmatched: 8. The CDR3 runs to 15 residues. CDR1 and CDR2 (germline): SGHRS, YFSETQ. The CDR3 is CASSSVLAGLNTQYF. The CDR3 bases are TGCGCCAGCAGCTCTGTACTAGCGGGGCTCAATACGCAGTATTTT. Using reference TRBV5-1 and TRBJ2-3 for the parts outside the CDR3, the full variable domain is KAGVTQTPRYLIKTRGQQVTLSCSPISGHRSVSWYQQTPGQGLQFLFEYFSETQRNKGNFPGRFSGRQFSNSRSEMNVSTLELGDSALYLCASSSVLAGLNTQYFGPGTRLTVL.

The chain links TRBV7-2 to TRBJ2-6, with D perhaps TRBD1 (5 bases). CDR1 and CDR2 from the germline V gene are SGHTA and FQGNSA. CDR3 length: 16 residues. The V end lost 4 bases, the J end lost 4 bases, and 14 bases lay between the germline ends. The CDR3 DNA reads TGTGCCAGCAGCTCCCTCAGGGTCCACGGGGCCAACGTCCTGACTTTC. It codes for CASSSLRVHGANVLTF.

This clonotype has only a few counts. The genes are TRBV28 and TRBJ2-3; 7 nucleotides match TRBD2. The CDR3 has 13 residues. CDR1 is MDHEN and CDR2 is SYDVKM in the germline V gene. The CDR3 loop reads CAGGGPITDTQYF. The CDR3 DNA sequence: TGTGCTGGGGGAGGGCCTATCACAGATACGCAGTATTTT.

In this sample, this clonotype turned up a few times. The gene calls are TRBV2 and TRBJ1-5, with D unclear. The CDR3 is 13 amino acids. Germline assignment: CDR1 SNHLY and CDR2 FYNNEI. Trimming shortened V by 3 bases and J by 2 bases, and 5 bases separated the two germline ends. The CDR3 sequence: CASSDTGNQPQHF. Here the CDR3 DNA reads TGTGCCAGCAGTGATACAGGCAATCAGCCCCAGCATTTT. The complete variable domain, with remaining parts taken from reference TRBV2 and TRBJ1-5, reads EPEVTQTPSHQVTQMGQEVILRCVPISNHLYFYWYRQILGQKVEFLVSFYNNEISEKSEIFDDQFSVERPDGSNFTLKIRSTKLEDSAMYFCASSDTGNQPQHFGDGTRLSIL.

This clonotype was picked up a small number of times. The chain is built from TRBV4-3 and TRBJ1-1; D gene ambiguous. The length of the CDR3 is 15 residues. Trimming removed 0 bases from V and 3 bases from J, with 11 bases in between. Per the germline V gene, CDR1 is LGHNA and CDR2 is YSLEER. The CDR3, as DNA: TGCGCCAGCAGCCAAGAAGTGGGCGGATACACTGAAGCTTTCTTT. Translated: CASSQEVGGYTEAFF.

This clonotype was detected many times. The chain links TRBV7-9 to TRBJ1-1, with 7 positions matching TRBD1. This CDR3 has 16 residues. In germline, CDR1 is SEHNR, CDR2 FQNEAQ (reference sequence). V lost 5 bases and J lost 1; bases outside the gene matches: 10. CDR3 nucleotide sequence: TGTGCCAGCAGCCCCCGACAGGGTTACGGGAACACTGAAGCTTTCTTT. This codes for CASSPRQGYGNTEAFF.

This clonotype has a handful of counts. This chain joins TRBV7-2 and TRBJ2-3; TRBD2 matches at 7 bases. V lost 1 base to trimming and J lost 5 bases; unmatched junction nucleotides: 6. The length of the CDR3 is 15 residues. The germline V gene encodes CDR1 SGHTA and CDR2 FQGNSA. The CDR3 region has the DNA TGTGCCAGCAGCTTAGTAGCGGGCTTGGGAGATACGCAGTATTTT. Amino acids: CASSLVAGLGDTQYF.

This clonotype was seen at least ten times. The chain couples TRBV10-3 to TRBJ2-1, with 12 positions matching TRBD2. V lost 2 bases to trimming and J lost 8 bases; unmatched junction nucleotides: 4. Germline V lookup: CDR1 ENHRY, CDR2 SYGVKD. CDR3 length equals 15 residues. CDR3 in amino acids: CAISEAPSGGDEQFF. The CDR3 coding sequence is TGTGCCATCAGTGAGGCCCCTAGCGGGGGGGATGAGCAGTTCTTC.

This clonotype was observed at least ten times. The CDR3 sequence is CASSYSGRGETQYF. The CDR3, as DNA: TGTGCCAGCAGTTACTCGGGCAGGGGAGAGACCCAGTACTTC. The rearrangement uses TRBV6-5 and TRBJ2-5, with a weak D call TRBD1 (6 bases). Between the trimmed V and J ends, which lost 0 bases and 4 bases, there was a span of 9 bases. The CDR3 length is 14 residues. CDR1 and CDR2 (germline): MNHEY, SVGAGI.

V gene TRBV28 combines with J gene TRBJ2-7, with D possibly being TRBD1 (5 bases). The CDR3 totals 15 residues. V was shortened by 7 bases and J by 2 bases, with 18 bases between the two germline ends. CDR1 MDHEN and CDR2 SYDVKM come from the germline V gene. CDR3: CASTTASAGTYEQYV. CDR3 bases: TGTGCCAGCACTACCGCGAGTGCAGGGACCTACGAGCAGTACGTC.

This chain joins TRBV20-1 and TRBJ1-6, with 9 bases aligning to TRBD1. Germline V gene data show CDR1 as DFQATT and CDR2 as SNEGSKA (reference sequence). This CDR3 comprises 17 residues. Trimming cost V 2 bases and J 10 bases; bases outside gene matches: 15. In DNA form, the CDR3 reads TGCAGTGCTAGAAACCCAGGATCCGGGACAGGGTTATCACCCCTCCACTTT. It yields the protein CSARNPGSGTGLSPLHF.

V usage is TRBV29-1 and J usage is TRBJ2-7, with 9 bases that match TRBD1. The junction had 2 bases not matched to a gene; V was cut back by 6 bases and J by 2 bases. Germline loops: CDR1 SQVTM, CDR2 ANQGSEA. The CDR3 spans 12 residues. CDR3 sequence (DNA): TGCAGCGTCGGACAGGGGACCTACGAGCAGTACTTC. Its translation: CSVGQGTYEQYF.

The chain employs TRBV5-1 and TRBJ2-3; D remains ambiguous. Germline V gene data show CDR1 as SGHRS and CDR2 as YFSETQ. Trimming removed 4 bases at V and 6 bases at J, with 12 bases between. The CDR3 is 13 amino acids. The CDR3 reads CASSPELWDTQYF. The CDR3 nucleotides are TGCGCCAGCAGCCCGGAGTTGTGGGATACGCAGTATTTT.

This clonotype was seen ten or more times. The V and J genes are TRBV20-1 and TRBJ1-2, with D perhaps TRBD1 (5 bases). CDR1 DFQATT and CDR2 SNEGSKA come from the germline V gene (reference sequence). The CDR3 consists of 13 residues. Trimming pared 2 bases from V and 0 bases from J, leaving 7 bases between. CDR3 amino acids: CSARSGANYGYTF. CDR3 DNA sequence: TGCAGTGCTAGATCGGGGGCTAACTATGGCTACACCTTC.

This clonotype has more than one count but fewer than ten. This chain uses TRBV4-3 with TRBJ2-5; D may be TRBD1 (5 bases). CDR1 and CDR2 (germline): LGHNA, YSLEER. The V end was cut by 0 bases, the J end by 9 bases, with 17 bases between. The CDR3 covers 15 residues. The chain's CDR3 is CASSQEWAGLRAQYF. Here the CDR3 DNA reads TGCGCCAGCAGCCAAGAATGGGCAGGGCTTAGAGCCCAGTACTTC.

The chain joins TRBV20-1 to TRBJ1-2; D gene ambiguous. The CDR3 totals 14 residues. Trimming removed 1 base from V and 2 bases from J, with 11 bases in between. CDR1 and CDR2 (germline): DFQATT, SNEGSKA (reference sequence). CDR3 region: CSARGQAPNYGYTF. In DNA form, the CDR3 reads TGCAGTGCTAGAGGGCAGGCCCCAAACTATGGCTACACCTTC.

This clonotype turned up a few times. The CDR3 is CSALGLGNEQFF. Written as DNA, the CDR3 is TGCAGTGCCCTAGGACTAGGTAATGAGCAGTTCTTC. The rearrangement uses TRBV20-1 and TRBJ2-1; 7 bases fit TRBD2. Germline trimming cut 6 bases from V and 7 bases from J; bases unmatched to any gene: 6. CDR3 length: 12 residues. The V gene's germline CDR1 is DFQATT and CDR2 SNEGSKA (reference sequence).

The CDR3 is CASQSGGAFNEQFF. For the CDR3, the DNA is TGTGCCAGCCAGAGCGGGGGGGCCTTCAATGAGCAGTTCTTC. This chain uses TRBV28 with TRBJ2-1, with 10 nucleotides matching TRBD2. The CDR3 has 14 residues. Per germline, CDR1 MDHEN and CDR2 SYDVKM. Unmatched junction bases numbered 7, after V lost 8 bases and J lost 6 bases.

This clonotype has more than one count but fewer than ten. The V gene is TRBV7-9, the J gene TRBJ2-3; D gene unclear. The CDR3 covers 12 residues. Trimming left V 2 bases short and J 4 bases short, with 4 bases between. Germline V gene lookup returns CDR1 SEHNR and CDR2 FQNEAQ (reference sequence). CDR3 sequence: CASSLRADTQYF. CDR3 DNA: TGTGCCAGCAGCTTACGGGCAGATACGCAGTATTTT.

This clonotype has a count of ten or more. The chain combines TRBV5-1 with TRBJ1-4; no clear D. There are 17 residues in the CDR3. Germline V lookup: CDR1 SGHRS, CDR2 YFSETQ. The V gene lost 0 bases and the J gene lost 4 bases, with 16 bases spanning the gap. CDR3 sequence: CASSLDVTVGNNEKLFF. The CDR3 nucleotides read TGCGCCAGCAGCTTGGACGTCACGGTGGGGAATAATGAAAAACTGTTTTTT.

The gene calls are TRBV20-1 and TRBJ1-1; 7 bases agree with TRBD1. Germline CDR1 DFQATT, CDR2 SNEGSKA (reference sequence). J gave up 12 bases and V 0 bases, and 7 bases lay outside the gene matches. The CDR3 spans 12 residues. Here the CDR3 reads CSARDPDRVSFF. For the CDR3, the DNA is TGCAGTGCTAGAGACCCCGACAGGGTATCTTTCTTT.

The genes are TRBV2 and TRBJ2-3, with 8 bases fitting TRBD1. Germline V CDR1 and CDR2: SNHLY, FYNNEI. This CDR3 has 13 amino acids. With V trimmed by 10 bases and J by 6 bases, 9 bases remained unmatched. The CDR3 DNA sequence: TGTGCCATCTCGACAGGGGAGGCCGATACGCAGTATTTT. It translates to CAISTGEADTQYF.

This chain uses TRBV18 with TRBJ1-1, with D perhaps TRBD1 (6 bases). CDR1 KGHSH and CDR2 LQKENI come from the germline V gene. V was shortened by 1 base and J by 11 bases, with 11 bases between the two germline ends. CDR3 size: 12 residues. In DNA form, the CDR3 reads TGTGCCAGCTCACCACGGCAGGGGTTGGCTTTCTTT. It translates to CASSPRQGLAFF. Based on the CDR3 plus reference TRBV18 and TRBJ1-1, the full variable domain is NAGVMQNPRHLVRRRGQEARLRCSPMKGHSHVYWYRQLPEEGLKFMVYLQKENIIDESGMPKERFSAEFPKEGPSILRIQQVVRGDSAAYFCASSPRQGLAFFGQGTRLTVV.